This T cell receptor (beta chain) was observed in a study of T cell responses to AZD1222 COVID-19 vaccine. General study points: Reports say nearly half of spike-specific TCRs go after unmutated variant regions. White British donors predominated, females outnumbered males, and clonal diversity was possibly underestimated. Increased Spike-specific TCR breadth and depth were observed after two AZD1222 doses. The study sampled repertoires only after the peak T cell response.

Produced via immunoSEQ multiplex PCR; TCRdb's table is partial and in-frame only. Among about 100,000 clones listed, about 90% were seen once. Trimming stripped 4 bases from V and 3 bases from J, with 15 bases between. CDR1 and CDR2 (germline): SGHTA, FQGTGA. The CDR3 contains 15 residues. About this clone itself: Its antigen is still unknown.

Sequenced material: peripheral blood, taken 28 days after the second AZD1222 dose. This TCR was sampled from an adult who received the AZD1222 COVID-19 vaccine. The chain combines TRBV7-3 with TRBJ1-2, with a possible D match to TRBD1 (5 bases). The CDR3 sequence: CASSWDRRGDYGYTF. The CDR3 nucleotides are TGTGCCAGCAGCTGGGACCGCCGAGGGGACTATGGCTACACCTTC.